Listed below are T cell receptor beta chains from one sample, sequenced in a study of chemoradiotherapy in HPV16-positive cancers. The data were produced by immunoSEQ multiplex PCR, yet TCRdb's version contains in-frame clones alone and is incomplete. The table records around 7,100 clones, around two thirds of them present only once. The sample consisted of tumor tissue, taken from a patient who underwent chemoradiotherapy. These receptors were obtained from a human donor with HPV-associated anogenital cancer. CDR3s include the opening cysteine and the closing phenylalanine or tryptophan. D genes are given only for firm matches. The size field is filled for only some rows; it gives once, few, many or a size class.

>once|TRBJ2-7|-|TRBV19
CASTGTTYEQYF
TGTGCCAGTACAGGGACCACCTACGAGCAGTACTTC
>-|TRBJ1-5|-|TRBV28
CASSSFGLPGNQPQHF
TGTGCCAGCAGTTCGTTTGGACTTCCGGGCAATCAGCCCCAGCATTTT
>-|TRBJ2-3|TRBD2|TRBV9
CASTAGLGDTQYF
TGTGCCAGCACAGCGGGGCTAGGGGATACGCAGTATTTT
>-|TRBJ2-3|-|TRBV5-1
CASSSLGTDTQYF
TGCGCCAGCAGCTCGCTAGGCACAGATACGCAGTATTTT
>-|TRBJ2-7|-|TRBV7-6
CASSPGWNSYEQYF
TGTGCCAGCAGCCCCGGTTGGAACTCCTACGAGCAGTACTTC
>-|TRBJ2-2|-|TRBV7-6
CASSLAANTGELFF
TGTGCCAGCAGCTTAGCAGCGAACACCGGGGAGCTGTTTTTT
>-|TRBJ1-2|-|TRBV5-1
CASSLVENYGYTF
TGCGCCAGCAGCTTGGTGGAGAACTATGGCTACACCTTC
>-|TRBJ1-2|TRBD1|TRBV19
CASANRAGQGGYGYTF
TGTGCCAGTGCGAATCGGGCCGGACAGGGCGGCTATGGCTACACCTTC
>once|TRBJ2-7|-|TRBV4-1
CASSQTSSYEQYF
TGCGCCAGCAGCCAGACAAGTTCCTACGAGCAGTACTTC
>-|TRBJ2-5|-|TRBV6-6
CASSLSLTQYF
TGTGCCAGCAGTCTCTCCTTGACCCAGTACTTC
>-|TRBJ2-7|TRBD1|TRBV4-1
CASSPRDSQLYEQYF
TGCGCCAGCAGCCCCCGGGACAGTCAACTCTACGAGCAGTACTTC
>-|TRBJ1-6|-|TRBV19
CASSPRGNSPLHF
TGTGCCAGTAGTCCCAGGGGTAATTCACCCCTCCACTTT
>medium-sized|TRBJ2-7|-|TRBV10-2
CASSPSPGGSYEQYF
TGCGCCAGCAGCCCGAGTCCTGGGGGATCCTACGAGCAGTACTTC
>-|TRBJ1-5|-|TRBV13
CASSPYGGRGQPQHF
TGTGCCAGCAGCCCATATGGGGGGCGAGGACAGCCCCAGCATTTT
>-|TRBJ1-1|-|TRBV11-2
CASSLRAKGPTGSTEAFF
TGTGCCAGCAGCTTACGCGCCAAAGGTCCCACAGGGAGCACTGAAGCTTTCTTT
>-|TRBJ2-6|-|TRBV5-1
CASSPVLGSGANVLTF
TGCGCCAGCAGCCCGGTTCTAGGCTCTGGGGCCAACGTCCTGACTTTC
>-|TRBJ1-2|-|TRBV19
CASTQYAQGGEYGYTF
TGTGCCAGTACGCAGTATGCACAGGGAGGGGAATATGGCTACACCTTC
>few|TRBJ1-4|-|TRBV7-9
CASSLGFEKLFF
TGTGCCAGCAGTCTAGGTTTTGAAAAACTGTTTTTT
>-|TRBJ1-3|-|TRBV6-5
CASRGNSGNTIYF
TGTGCCAGCAGGGGGAACTCTGGAAACACCATATATTTT
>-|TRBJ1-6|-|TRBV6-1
CASSEFRGSNSPLHF
TGTGCCAGCAGTGAGTTCCGGGGAAGTAATTCACCCCTCCACTTT
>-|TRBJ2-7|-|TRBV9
CASSVATSLGEQYF
TGTGCCAGCAGCGTAGCTACCAGCTTGGGGGAGCAGTACTTC
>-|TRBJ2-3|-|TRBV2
CASSGDFGTDTQYF
TGTGCCAGCAGTGGGGACTTCGGCACAGATACGCAGTATTTT
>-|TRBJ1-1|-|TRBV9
CASSVAGRTEAFF
TGTGCCAGCAGCGTAGCTGGTCGCACTGAAGCTTTCTTT
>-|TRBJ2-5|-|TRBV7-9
CARPKRNQETQYF
TGTGCCCGACCGAAAAGAAACCAAGAGACCCAGTACTTC
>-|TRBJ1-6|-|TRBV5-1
CASSLVPGGDGAPLHF
TGCGCCAGCAGCTTGGTTCCAGGAGGGGATGGGGCACCCCTCCACTTT
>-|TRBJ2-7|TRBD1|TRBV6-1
CASGTGGSYEQYF
TGTGCCAGCGGGACAGGGGGCTCCTACGAGCAGTACTTC
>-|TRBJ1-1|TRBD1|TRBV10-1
CASSTGDTEAFF
TGCGCCAGCAGCACAGGGGACACTGAAGCTTTCTTT
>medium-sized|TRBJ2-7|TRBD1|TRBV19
CASSIDLATGGWEQYF
TGTGCCAGTAGTATAGACTTGGCGACAGGGGGCTGGGAGCAGTACTTC
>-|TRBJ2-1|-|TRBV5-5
CASSLAQGGLFF
TGTGCCAGCAGCTTGGCCCAGGGGGGTCTGTTCTTC
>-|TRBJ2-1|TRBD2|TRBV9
CASSVSGGANEQFF
TGTGCCAGCAGCGTTAGCGGGGGGGCAAATGAGCAGTTCTTC
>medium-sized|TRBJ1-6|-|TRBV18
CASSPLELSSYNSPLHF
TGTGCCAGCTCACCATTGGAACTCAGCTCCTATAATTCACCCCTCCACTTT
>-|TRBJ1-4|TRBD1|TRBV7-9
CASSPDRVGEKLFF
TGTGCCAGCAGCCCGGACAGGGTGGGCGAAAAACTGTTTTTT
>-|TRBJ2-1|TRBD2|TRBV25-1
CASRLAGGRNEQFF
TGTGCCAGCAGACTAGCGGGGGGGCGAAATGAGCAGTTCTTC
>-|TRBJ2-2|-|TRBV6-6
CASRHPNTGELFF
TGTGCCAGCAGACACCCGAACACCGGGGAGCTGTTTTTT
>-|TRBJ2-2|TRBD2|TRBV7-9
CASSPGTTNTGELFF
TGTGCCAGCAGTCCCGGGACTACCAACACCGGGGAGCTGTTTTTT
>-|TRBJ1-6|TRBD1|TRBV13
CASSLARGWRLHNSPLHF
TGTGCCAGCAGCTTAGCCAGGGGGTGGAGGCTTCATAATTCACCCCTCCACTTT